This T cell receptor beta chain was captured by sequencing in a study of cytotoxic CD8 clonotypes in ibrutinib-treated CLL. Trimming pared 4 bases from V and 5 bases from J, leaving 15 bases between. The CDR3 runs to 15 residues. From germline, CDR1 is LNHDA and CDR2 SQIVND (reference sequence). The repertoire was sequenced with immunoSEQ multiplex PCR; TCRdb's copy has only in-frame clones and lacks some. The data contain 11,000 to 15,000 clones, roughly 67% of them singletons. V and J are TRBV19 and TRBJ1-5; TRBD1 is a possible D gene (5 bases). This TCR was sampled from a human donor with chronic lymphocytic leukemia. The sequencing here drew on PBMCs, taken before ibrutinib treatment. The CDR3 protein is CASSSPGSRDQPQHF. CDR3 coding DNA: TGTGCCAGTAGTAGTCCAGGGAGTAGGGATCAGCCCCAGCATTTT.